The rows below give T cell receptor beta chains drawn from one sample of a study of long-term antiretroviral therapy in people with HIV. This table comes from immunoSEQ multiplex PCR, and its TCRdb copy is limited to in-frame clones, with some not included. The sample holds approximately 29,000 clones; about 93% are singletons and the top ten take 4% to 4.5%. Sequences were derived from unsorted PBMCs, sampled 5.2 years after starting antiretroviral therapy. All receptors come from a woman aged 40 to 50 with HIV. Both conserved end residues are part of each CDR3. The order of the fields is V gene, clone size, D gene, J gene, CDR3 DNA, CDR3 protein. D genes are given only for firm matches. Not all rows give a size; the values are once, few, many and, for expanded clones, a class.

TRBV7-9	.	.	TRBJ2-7	TGTGCCAGCAGCTTAGCTACAGGGCCCTCCCACGAGCAGTACTTC	CASSLATGPSHEQYF
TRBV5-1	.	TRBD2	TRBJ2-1	TGCGCCAGCAGGGAGGGACTAAACTCCTACAATGAGCAGTTCTTC	CASREGLNSYNEQFF
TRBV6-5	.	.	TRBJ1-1	TGTGCCAGCAGTTATAGCACCGAGAACACTGAAGCTTTCTTT	CASSYSTENTEAFF
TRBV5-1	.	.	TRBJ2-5	TGCGCCAGCAGCTTGAGTAGGGGTCAGGAGACCCAGTACTTC	CASSLSRGQETQYF
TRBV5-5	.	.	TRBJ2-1	TGTGCCAGCAGTCAGGCAGCAAGCTACAATGAGCAGTTCTTC	CASSQAASYNEQFF
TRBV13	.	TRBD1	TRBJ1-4	TGTGCCAGCAGCTTTACGGACAGGGGGCGCGGAAAACTGTTTTTT	CASSFTDRGRGKLFF
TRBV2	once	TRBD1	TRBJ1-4	TGTGCCAGCAGTGAGCCCGGGACAGGGTTGGAAAAACTGTTTTTT	CASSEPGTGLEKLFF
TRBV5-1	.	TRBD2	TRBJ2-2	TGCGCCAGCAGCTTGGGTTCCAGCGGGGGGCCGAACACCGGGGAGCTGTTTTTT	CASSLGSSGGPNTGELFF
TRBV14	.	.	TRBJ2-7	TGTGCCAGCAGCCAAGGGGCCGGAGGCGAGCAGTACTTC	CASSQGAGGEQYF
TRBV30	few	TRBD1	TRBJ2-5	TGTGCCTGGAGCCGGGACAGGGGACAAGAGACCCAGTACTTC	CAWSRDRGQETQYF
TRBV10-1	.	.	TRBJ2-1	TGCGCCAGCAGCCAACTCCCCCCTGACACGGGTACAATTCATGAGCAGTTCTTC	CASSQLPPDTGTIHEQFF
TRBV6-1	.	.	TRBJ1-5	TGTGCCAGCAGTGAATTCGGGGGATATAGCAATCAGCCCCAGCATTTT	CASSEFGGYSNQPQHF
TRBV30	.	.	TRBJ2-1	TGTGCCTGGAGTTACACTAATGGGAATGAGCAGTTCTTC	CAWSYTNGNEQFF
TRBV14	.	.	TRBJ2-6	TGTGCCAGCAGCCGACACGGAGAGTCTGGGGCCAACGTCCTGACTTTC	CASSRHGESGANVLTF